This T cell receptor (beta chain) was recorded in a study of blood T cell repertoires in COVID-19. V lost 9 bases to trimming and J lost 2 bases, with 11 bases between them. This CDR3 has 12 residues. In germline, CDR1 is LNHDA, CDR2 SQIVND (reference sequence). Produced via immunoSEQ multiplex PCR; TCRdb's table is partial and in-frame only. The sample contains about 260,000 clones, approximately 87% of which appear only once. This chain links TRBV19 with TRBJ2-7; D gene ambiguous. The sequence derives from a woman between 40 and 50 years old who had recovered from COVID-19. The sequenced material came from peripheral blood. The CDR3 spells CASNGSPYEQYF. The DNA for the CDR3 is TGTGCCAGCAACGGGTCACCCTACGAGCAGTACTTC.